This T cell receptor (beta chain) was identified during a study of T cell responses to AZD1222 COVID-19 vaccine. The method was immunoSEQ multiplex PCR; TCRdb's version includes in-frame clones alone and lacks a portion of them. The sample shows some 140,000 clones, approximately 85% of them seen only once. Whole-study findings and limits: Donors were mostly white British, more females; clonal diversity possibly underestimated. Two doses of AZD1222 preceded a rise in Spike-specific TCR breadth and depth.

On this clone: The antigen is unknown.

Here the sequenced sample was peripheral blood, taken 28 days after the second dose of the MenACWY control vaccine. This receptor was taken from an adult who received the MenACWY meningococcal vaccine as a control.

CDR3 DNA: TGTGCCAGTAGTATGGGGTCGGGGGATACGCAGTATTTT. As protein: CASSMGSGDTQYF. The rearrangement uses TRBV19 and TRBJ2-3; D is possibly TRBD2 (5 bases). The CDR3 sequence is 13 residues long. Trimming removed 3 bases from V and 6 bases from J, with 10 bases in between. CDR1 is LNHDA and CDR2 is SQIVND in the germline V gene (reference sequence).